This T cell receptor (beta chain) came from a study of blood T cells in healthy people across ages. A J-beta primer mix and a sample-barcoded 5' primer were used in a second PCR of roughly 6 to 11 cycles. A single record per CDR3 protein comes from TCRdb applying MiXCR to the 5' RACE reads. The sample lists some 1,000,000 distinct CDR3 sequences, almost 25% seen once, with less than 0.85% in the top ten. Per germline, CDR1 MDHEN and CDR2 SYDVKM. This CDR3 is 13 amino acids long. Deletions cut 2 bases from V and 9 bases from J, with 13 bases between. This clonotype has only a few counts. The same specimen was also included in a second study, on T cells of mothers and their children.

Sequenced input: blood. This sequence originates from a girl aged 2-10 years in good health. The chain recombines TRBV28 with TRBJ1-1; D uncertain. CDR3 bases: TGTGCCAGCAGTTTAGAATCCCGACTCAAAGCTTTCTTT. This encodes CASSLESRLKAFF.